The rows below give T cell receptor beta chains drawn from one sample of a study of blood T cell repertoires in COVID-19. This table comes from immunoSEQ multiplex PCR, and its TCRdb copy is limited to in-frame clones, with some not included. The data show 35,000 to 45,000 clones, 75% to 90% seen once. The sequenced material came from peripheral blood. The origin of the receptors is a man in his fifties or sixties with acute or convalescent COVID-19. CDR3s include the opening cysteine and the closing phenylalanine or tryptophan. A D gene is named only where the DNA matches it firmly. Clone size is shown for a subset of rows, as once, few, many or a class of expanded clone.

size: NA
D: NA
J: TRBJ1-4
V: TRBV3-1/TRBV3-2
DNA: TGTGCCAGCAGCCCACGGAGCCTAGCTAATGAAAAACTGTTTTTT
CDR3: CASSPRSLANEKLFF

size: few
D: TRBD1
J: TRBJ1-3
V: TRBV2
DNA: TGTGCCAGCAGGCCTCCAGGGGGCTCTGGAAACACCATATATTTT
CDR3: CASRPPGGSGNTIYF

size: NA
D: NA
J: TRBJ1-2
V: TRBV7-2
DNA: TGTGCCAGCAGCTTAATCGGCAGGGGATATGGCTACACCTTC
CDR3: CASSLIGRGYGYTF

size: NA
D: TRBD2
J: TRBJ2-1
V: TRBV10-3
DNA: TGTGCCATCAGTGGGACTAGCGGGGGGGCCGCGGTGGAGCAGTTCTTC
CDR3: CAISGTSGGAAVEQFF

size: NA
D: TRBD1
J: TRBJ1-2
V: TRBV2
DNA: TGTGCCAGCAGCAGAATTCGGACAGGTTCGTCTTCCGGCTACACCTTC
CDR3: CASSRIRTGSSSGYTF

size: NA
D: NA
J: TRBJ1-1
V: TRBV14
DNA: TGTGCCAGCAGCCGCAACAGGGTGGCTGAAGCTTTCTTT
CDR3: CASSRNRVAEAFF

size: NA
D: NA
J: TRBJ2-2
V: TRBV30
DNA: TGTGCCTGGGGAACAAGCGTTAGGGGGGAGCTGTTTTTT
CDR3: CAWGTSVRGELFF

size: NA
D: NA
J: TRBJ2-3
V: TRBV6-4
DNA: TGTGCCAGCACCCGGACTACCTGGGGTCACACAGATACGCAGTATTTT
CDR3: CASTRTTWGHTDTQYF

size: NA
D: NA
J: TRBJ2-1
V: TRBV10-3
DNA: TGTGCCATCAGTGACTCGAGCTTCGGTTCGGCTAGCATTAATGAGCAGTTCTTC
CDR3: CAISDSSFGSASINEQFF

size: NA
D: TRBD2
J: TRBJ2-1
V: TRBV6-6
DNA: TGTGCCAGCAGTTACGGGGGGGTTTACAATGAGCAGTTCTTC
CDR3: CASSYGGVYNEQFF

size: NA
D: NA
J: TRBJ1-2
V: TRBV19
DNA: TGTGCCAGTAGTTCAACAGGGCGATCTAACTATGGCTACACCTTC
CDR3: CASSSTGRSNYGYTF

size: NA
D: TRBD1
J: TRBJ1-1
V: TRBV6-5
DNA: TGTGCCAGCAGTAGACAGGGTAGGATCGCTTTCTTT
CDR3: CASSRQGRIAFF

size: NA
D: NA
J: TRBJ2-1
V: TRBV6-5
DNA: TGTGCCAGCAGCCCCGGGACACTTGAGCAGTTCTTC
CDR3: CASSPGTLEQFF

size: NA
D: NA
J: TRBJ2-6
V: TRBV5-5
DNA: TGTGCCAGCAGCACCTACAGCGGCTCTGGGGCCAACGTCCTGACTTTC
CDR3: CASSTYSGSGANVLTF

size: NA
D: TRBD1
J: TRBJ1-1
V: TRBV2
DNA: TGTGCCAGCAATGGACAGGGGGGTCTGGCTTTCTTT
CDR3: CASNGQGGLAFF

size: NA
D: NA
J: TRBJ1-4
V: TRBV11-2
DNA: TGTGCCAGCAGCTTGGGGCGGGGCGAGGCTAATGAAAAACTGTTTTTT
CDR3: CASSLGRGEANEKLFF

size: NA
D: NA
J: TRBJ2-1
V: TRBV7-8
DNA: TGTGCCAGCAGCCGGGGACTCCTCAATGAGCAGTTCTTC
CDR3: CASSRGLLNEQFF

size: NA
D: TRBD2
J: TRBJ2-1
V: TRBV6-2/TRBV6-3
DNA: TGTGCCAGCAGTCCCCGGGAGGGCTACTACAATGAGCAGTTCTTC
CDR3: CASSPREGYYNEQFF

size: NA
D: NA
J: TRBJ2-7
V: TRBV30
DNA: TGTGCCTGGAGGAGGAGCGCCTACGAGCAGTACTTC
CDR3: CAWRRSAYEQYF

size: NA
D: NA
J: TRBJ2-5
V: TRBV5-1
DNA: TGCGCCAGCAGCCCCCTGTTGGGAGAAGAGACCCAGTACTTC
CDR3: CASSPLLGEETQYF

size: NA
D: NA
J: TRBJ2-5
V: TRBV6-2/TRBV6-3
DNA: TGTGCCAGCAGTTACCCCCCCGGGATGGGAGAGACCCAGTACTTC
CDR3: CASSYPPGMGETQYF

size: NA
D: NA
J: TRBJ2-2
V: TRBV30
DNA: TGTGCCTGGAGCGGGGGATCCCTGGGCACCGGGGAGCTGTTTTTT
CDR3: CAWSGGSLGTGELFF

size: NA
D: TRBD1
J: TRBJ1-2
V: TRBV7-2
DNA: TGTGCCAGCAGCTTAGGGGACAGGGGCGAAAAGGCGCGGGGCTACACCTTC
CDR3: CASSLGDRGEKARGYTF

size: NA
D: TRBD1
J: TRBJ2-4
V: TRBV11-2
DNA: TGTGCCAGCAGCTTATATGGCAGGGGGCAAGTGGACATTCAGTACTTC
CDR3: CASSLYGRGQVDIQYF

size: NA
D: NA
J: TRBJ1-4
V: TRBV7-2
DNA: TGTGCCAGCAGCCTCACAGGGCTGGCGAATGAAAAACTGTTTTTT
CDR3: CASSLTGLANEKLFF

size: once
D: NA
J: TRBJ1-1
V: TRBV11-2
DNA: TGTGCCAGCAGCTTGATCCAGGGAGGCGCGACTGAAGCTTTCTTT
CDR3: CASSLIQGGATEAFF

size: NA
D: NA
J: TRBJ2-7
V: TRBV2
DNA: TGTGCCAGCAGGGAGTCCTCATACGAGCAGTACTTC
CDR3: CASRESSYEQYF

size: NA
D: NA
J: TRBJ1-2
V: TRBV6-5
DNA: TGTGCCAGCAGTTCCCGCGCAGGGGAGGGCGGCTACACCTTC
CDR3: CASSSRAGEGGYTF

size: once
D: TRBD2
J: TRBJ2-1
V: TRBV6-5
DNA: TGTGCCAGCAGTCTCACTAGCGGGGGAGGGAATGAGCAGTTCTTC
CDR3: CASSLTSGGGNEQFF

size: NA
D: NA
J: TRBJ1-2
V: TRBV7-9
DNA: TGTGCCAGCAGCTTAGGGGAGGGGGGATCGGATGGCTACACCTTC
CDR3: CASSLGEGGSDGYTF